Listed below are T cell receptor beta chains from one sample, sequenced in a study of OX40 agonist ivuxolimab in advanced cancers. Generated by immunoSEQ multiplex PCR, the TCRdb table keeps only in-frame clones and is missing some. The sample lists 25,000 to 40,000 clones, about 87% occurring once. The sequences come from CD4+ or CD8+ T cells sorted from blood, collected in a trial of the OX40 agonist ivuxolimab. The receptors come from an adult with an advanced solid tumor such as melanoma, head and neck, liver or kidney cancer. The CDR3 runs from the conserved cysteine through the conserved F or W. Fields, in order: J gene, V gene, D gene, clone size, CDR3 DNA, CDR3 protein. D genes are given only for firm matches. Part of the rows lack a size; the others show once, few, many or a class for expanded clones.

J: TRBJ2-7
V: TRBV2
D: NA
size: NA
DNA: TGTGCCAGCAGTGAGACGGGATACGAGCAGTACTTC
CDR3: CASSETGYEQYF

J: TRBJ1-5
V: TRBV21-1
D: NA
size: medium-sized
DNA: TGTGCCAGCAGCAAAAGCTCCCCGGGGCAACAGCCCCAGCATTTT
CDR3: CASSKSSPGQQPQHF

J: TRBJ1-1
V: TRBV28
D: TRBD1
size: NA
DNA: TGTGCCAGCAGTATCCCCGGGACAGTACAAGCTTTCTTT
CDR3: CASSIPGTVQAFF

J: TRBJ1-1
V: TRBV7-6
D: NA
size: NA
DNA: TGTGCCAGCAGCCAGCCGGGGGCACGAAACTCTGAAGCTTTCTTT
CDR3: CASSQPGARNSEAFF

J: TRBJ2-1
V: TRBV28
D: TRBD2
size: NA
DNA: TGTGCCAGCAGTTTAGGGACTAGCACCTTTGAGCAGTTCTTC
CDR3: CASSLGTSTFEQFF

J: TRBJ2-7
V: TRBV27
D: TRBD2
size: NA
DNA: TGTGCCAGCAGTTCGAGCGGGAGTGTCGCCTCTGAGCAGTACTTC
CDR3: CASSSSGSVASEQYF

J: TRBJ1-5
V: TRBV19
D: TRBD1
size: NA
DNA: TGTGCCAGTAGTAGACAGGGTGGGCCCCAGCATTTT
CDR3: CASSRQGGPQHF

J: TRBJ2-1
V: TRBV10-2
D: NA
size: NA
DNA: TGCGCCAGCGGGCAGGGATACTACAATGAGCAGTTCTTC
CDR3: CASGQGYYNEQFF

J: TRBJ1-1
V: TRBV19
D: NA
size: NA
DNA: TGTGCCAGTAGTGGGTTGGGAACAAGCGCGAACACTGAAGCTTTCTTT
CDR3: CASSGLGTSANTEAFF

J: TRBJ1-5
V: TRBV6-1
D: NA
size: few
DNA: TGTGCCAGCAGTTCCGGGCTTACTCAAGGCCAGCCCCAGCATTTT
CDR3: CASSSGLTQGQPQHF

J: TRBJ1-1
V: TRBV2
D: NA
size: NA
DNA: TGTGCCAGCAGTATACAGGGATTCGGCACTGAAGCTTTCTTT
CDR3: CASSIQGFGTEAFF

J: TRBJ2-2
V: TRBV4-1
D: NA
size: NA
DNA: TGCGCCAGCAGCCAATTCCCGGGACAAAACACCGGGGAGCTGTTTTTT
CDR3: CASSQFPGQNTGELFF

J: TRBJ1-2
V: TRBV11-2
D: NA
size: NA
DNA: TGTGCCAGCAGCTTAGAGGGGGATGGCTACACCTTC
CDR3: CASSLEGDGYTF

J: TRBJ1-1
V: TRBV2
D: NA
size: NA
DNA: TGTGCCAGCAGAGTTGGGGTGGCCTCCGGAGGAGCTTTCTTT
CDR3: CASRVGVASGGAFF

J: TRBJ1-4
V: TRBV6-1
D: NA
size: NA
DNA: TGTGCCAGCACTAAAGGACGGGGTAGGAGGGAAAAACTGTTTTTT
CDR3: CASTKGRGRREKLFF

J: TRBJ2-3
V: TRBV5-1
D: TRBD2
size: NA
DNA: TGCGCCAGCAGCTTAGGACTAGCGGGAAGCACAGATACGCAGTATTTT
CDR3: CASSLGLAGSTDTQYF

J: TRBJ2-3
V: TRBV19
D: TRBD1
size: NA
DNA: TGTGCCAGTAGCCCAACGGGACAGGAGATAGATACGCAGTATTTT
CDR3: CASSPTGQEIDTQYF

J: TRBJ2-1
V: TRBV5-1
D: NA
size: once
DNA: TGCGCCAGCAGCTCGGACAGCTCCTACAATGAGCAGTTCTTC
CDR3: CASSSDSSYNEQFF

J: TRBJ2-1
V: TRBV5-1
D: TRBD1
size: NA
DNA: TGCGCCAGCAGCTATGGACAGGGAGGACTCAATGAGCAGTTCTTC
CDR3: CASSYGQGGLNEQFF

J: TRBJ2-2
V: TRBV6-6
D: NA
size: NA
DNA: TGTGCCAGCAGTTACGGGACACCCAACACCGGGGAGCTGTTTTTT
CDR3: CASSYGTPNTGELFF